The clone carrying this T cell receptor (beta chain) was observed at least ten times. Its cognate antigen is unknown. The data were obtained in a study of identical twins. Study-wide results and caveats: Models, which agreed with sharing between unrelated individuals, nonetheless underestimated the out-of-frame TCR alpha sharing seen in monozygotic twins.

CDR1 and CDR2 (germline): MNHEY, SVGAGI. The CDR3 extends over 13 amino acids. The V end lost 2 bases, the J end lost 7 bases, and 9 bases lay between the germline ends. The cDNA had a unique molecular identifier and a template-switch universal primer site. TCRdb passed the 5' RACE reads through MiXCR, listing each CDR3 protein once. The sample shows under 250,000 distinct CDR3 sequences, 7.5% of them seen only once. Another study also made use of these data, one on yellow fever vaccine responses in identical twins.

The sequence came from a woman aged 18-29 years in good health. V and J are TRBV6-5 and TRBJ1-5; TRBD1 is a possible D gene (5 bases). Sequenced material: CD8+ T cells sorted from blood. CDR3 sequence (DNA): TGTGCCAGCAGTTACGGGGGAGGACAGCCCCAGCATTTT. This gives the protein CASSYGGGQPQHF.